These 8 T cell receptor beta chains originate from one sample sequenced in a study of post-analysis software for immune sequencing data (dated by TCRdb to 2014 to 2015). Study-wide conclusions, independent of this receptor: Significantly higher frequencies in patients than in controls were found for roughly 5 TRBV segments, including TRBV5-6, TRBV5-1 and TRBV20-1.

Library preparation used PCR. TCRdb lists the instrument as Illumina HiSeq 2500. Unique molecular identifiers were incorporated into TCR beta cDNA libraries to reduce PCR and sequencing biases. Starting from the raw public reads, TCRdb applied fastp trimming at Q25, assembled clones with MiXCR and retained in-frame beta chains. A single entry per CDR3 protein holds the most common genes and DNA from its merged rows. The sample yields hundreds of thousands of distinct CDR3 sequences; over 45% were counted once. The ten biggest clones cover over 9% of the sample. The antigens these receptors bind are not known. The sample comprised blood. These TCRs come from a girl aged 2-10 years with multiple sclerosis.

The chain links TRBV4-2 to TRBJ2-1; D may be TRBD2 (6 bases). V was shortened by 4 bases and J by 0 bases, with 19 bases between the two germline ends. The germline V gene encodes CDR1 LGHNA and CDR2 YNFKEQ. The CDR3 consists of 18 residues. The CDR3 region is CASSLLAAGGGSYNEQFF. As DNA, the CDR3 is TGTGCCAGCAGCCTTCTCGCCGCCGGGGGAGGCTCCTACAATGAGCAGTTCTTC.

CDR3 amino acids: CSADKNEQFF. CDR3 DNA sequence: TGCAGTGCGGATAAGAATGAGCAGTTCTTC. This chain uses TRBV20-1 with TRBJ2-1; D is undetermined. The V end lost 6 bases, the J end lost 7 bases, and 7 bases lay between the germline ends. CDR3 size: 10 residues. Germline CDR1 and CDR2: DFQATT and SNEGSKA (reference sequence).

The genes are TRBV7-9 and TRBJ2-7; 10 nucleotides match TRBD1. The germline V gene encodes CDR1 SEHNR and CDR2 FQNEAQ (reference sequence). The CDR3 is 17 residues long. After removal of 2 bases from V and 5 bases from J, the junction contained 12 bases not matched to a gene. This CDR3 is CASSLQAGTGEPHEQYF. In DNA form, the CDR3 reads TGTGCCAGCAGCTTACAGGCCGGGACAGGGGAACCCCACGAGCAGTACTTC. Full variable domain (outside the CDR3, taken from reference TRBV7-9 and TRBJ2-7): DTGVSQNPRHKITKRGQNVTFRCDPISEHNRLYWYRQTLGQGPEFLTYFQNEAQLEKSRLLSDRFSAERPKGSFSTLEIQRTEQGDSAMYLCASSLQAGTGEPHEQYFGPGTRLTVT.

V and J are TRBV7-6 and TRBJ2-2; 13 bases line up with TRBD2. Germline CDR1 reads SGHVS; CDR2 reads FNYEAQ. Trimming cost V 5 bases and J 4 bases; bases outside gene matches: 10. This CDR3 is built from 18 residues. The CDR3 region is CASSPGLAGDVSTGELFF. Written as DNA, the CDR3 is TGTGCCAGCAGCCCCGGACTAGCGGGAGACGTTAGCACCGGGGAGCTGTTTTTT.

A single count supports this clonotype. The genes are TRBV20-1 and TRBJ1-2, with a tentative D call TRBD1 (5 bases). Germline V gene sequence: CDR1 DFQATT, CDR2 SNEGSKA (reference sequence). V lost 1 base, J lost 4 bases, and 13 bases lay in between. The CDR3 contains 14 residues. The CDR3 DNA follows: TGCAGTGCTAGAGGGGGGGAGCGGGGCTATGGCTACACCTTC. This codes for CSARGGERGYGYTF.

In DNA, the CDR3 is TGTGCTAGTGGTTTAAGCGGGAGGGCCGATGAGCAGTTCTTC. The encoded protein is CASGLSGRADEQFF. The chain uses TRBV12-5 and TRBJ2-1, with TRBD2 identical over 10 bases. The V gene end was trimmed by 3 bases and the J gene end by 8 bases; junction bases not matched to a gene: 4. Germline-derived CDR1 and CDR2 are LGHNT and FRNRAP. The CDR3 sequence is 14 residues long.

J is TRBJ2-7 and V is TRBV5-1; the match to TRBD2 covers 8 bases. The V gene's germline CDR1 is SGHRS and CDR2 YFSETQ. This CDR3 has 13 amino acids. V lost 4 bases, J lost 7 bases, and 7 bases stayed unmatched. In DNA form, the CDR3 reads TGCGCCAGCAGCGCCAGCGGGAGTCGGGAGCAGTACTTC. Translated: CASSASGSREQYF.

The chain uses TRBV29-1 and TRBJ2-5; D gene uncertain. Germline CDR1 SQVTM, CDR2 ANQGSEA. The CDR3 is 13 amino acids. V was clipped by 5 bases and J by 4 bases, with 14 bases between them. In DNA form, the CDR3 reads TGCAGCGTTTCCCCCCCCGGCGTAGAGACCCAGTACTTC. It is translated as CSVSPPGVETQYF.